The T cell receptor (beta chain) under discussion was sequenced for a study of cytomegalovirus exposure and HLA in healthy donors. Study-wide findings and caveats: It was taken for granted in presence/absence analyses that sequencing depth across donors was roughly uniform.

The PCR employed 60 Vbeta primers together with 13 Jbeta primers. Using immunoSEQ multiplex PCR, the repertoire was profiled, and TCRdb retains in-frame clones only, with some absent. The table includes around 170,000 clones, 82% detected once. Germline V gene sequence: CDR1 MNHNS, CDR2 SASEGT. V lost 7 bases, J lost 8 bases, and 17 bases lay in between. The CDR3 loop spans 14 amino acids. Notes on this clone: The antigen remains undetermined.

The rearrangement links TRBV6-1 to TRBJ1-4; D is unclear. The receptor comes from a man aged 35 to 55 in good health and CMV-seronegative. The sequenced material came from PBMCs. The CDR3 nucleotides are TGTGCCAGCAAGGGAGCGGGAGGACGAGAAAAACTGTTTTTT. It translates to CASKGAGGREKLFF.